The 22 T cell receptor beta chains in this list originate from one sample, sequenced in a study of T cells after yellow fever vaccination. One entry per CDR3 protein, called by TCRdb with MiXCR from the 5' RACE reads. The table lists about 300,000 distinct CDR3 sequences, 8.7% of them singletons, with over 3% in the top ten. The sequencing here drew on CD4+ T cells sorted from PBMCs, taken 5 days after the yellow fever booster vaccination. The receptors stem from a young man who received the YFV17D yellow fever vaccine.

The chain has TRBV9 and TRBJ2-2; 10 bases match TRBD1. V dropped 7 bases and J dropped 4; count of bases not matched to a gene: 4. CDR1 SGDLS and CDR2 YYNGEE come from the germline V gene. This CDR3 contains 14 residues. CDR3 amino acids: CASGRQGATGELFF. CDR3 DNA: TGTGCCAGCGGCCGACAGGGGGCCACCGGGGAGCTGTTTTTT.

This clonotype was seen repeatedly, ten times or more. This sequence joins TRBV3-1 and TRBJ2-1, with 12 bases aligning to TRBD2. This CDR3 comprises 15 residues. Losses at the gene ends were 5 bases for V and 8 bases for J; bases not matched to a gene: 7. The germline gives CDR1 LGHDT, CDR2 YNNKEL (reference sequence). The CDR3 bases are TGTGCCAGCAGCACCCGACTAGCGGGGGTGGATGAGCAGTTCTTC. It codes for CASSTRLAGVDEQFF.

This clonotype was seen more than once but under ten times. This may come from a read error, since a much larger clone is one base off. The gene calls are TRBV7-2 and TRBJ2-5; TRBD1 is a possible D gene (6 bases). The germline V and J ends were trimmed by 2 bases and 0 bases, with 7 bases remaining between them. From germline, CDR1 is SGHTA and CDR2 FQGNSA. The CDR3 covers 14 residues. In DNA, the CDR3 is TGTGCCAGCAGCTTAAGGGGGTACCAAGAGACCCAGTACTTC. It yields the protein CASSLRGYQETQYF.

This clonotype was seen more than once but under ten times. The rearrangement uses TRBV6-1 and TRBJ2-7; D call uncertain. V lost 7 bases, J lost 3 bases, and 10 bases lay in between. Germline V gene sequence: CDR1 MNHNS, CDR2 SASEGT. The CDR3 extends over 12 amino acids. The CDR3 nucleotides are TGTGCCAGCACCGGATTCAACTACGAGCAGTACTTC. Its protein product is CASTGFNYEQYF.

V is TRBV4-3 and J is TRBJ2-5; D remains unclear. V lost 0 bases and J 2 bases, leaving 10 bases between the germline ends. Germline V gene lookup returns CDR1 LGHNA and CDR2 YSLEER. The CDR3 extends over 15 amino acids. Here the CDR3 reads CASSQDLRPQETQYF. Here the CDR3 DNA reads TGCGCCAGCAGCCAAGATCTACGGCCTCAAGAGACCCAGTACTTC.

This clonotype was picked up many times. The CDR3 coding sequence is TGCGCCAGCAGCGGTACAGGGGGGGACGCCTACGAGCAGTACTTC. Its translation: CASSGTGGDAYEQYF. This chain joins TRBV5-1 and TRBJ2-7; perhaps TRBD1 as D (8 bases). The CDR3 extends over 15 amino acids. V gave up 4 bases and J gave up 2 bases, with 16 bases separating them. Germline V lookup: CDR1 SGHRS, CDR2 YFSETQ.

This clonotype was recorded at least ten times. The rearrangement links TRBV7-2 to TRBJ2-3, with 8 nucleotides matching TRBD2. Per the germline V gene, CDR1 is SGHTA and CDR2 is FQGNSA. With V trimmed by 0 bases and J by 2 bases, 10 bases remained unmatched. The CDR3 runs 18 residues. This chain's CDR3 is CASSLAGSGGDHTDTQYF. Here the CDR3 DNA reads TGTGCCAGCAGCTTAGCGGGGTCCGGGGGGGATCACACAGATACGCAGTATTTT.

This clonotype was seen more than once but under ten times. This chain joins TRBV5-1 and TRBJ2-5, with unresolved D. V was clipped by 5 bases and J by 7 bases, with 9 bases between them. The CDR3 has 11 residues. Germline loops: CDR1 SGHRS, CDR2 YFSETQ. In DNA, the CDR3 is TGCGCCAGCAGAACCGCCGGGACCCAGTACTTC. Protein product: CASRTAGTQYF.

The chain is built from TRBV11-2 and TRBJ1-6, with D maybe TRBD1 (6 bases). Germline V gene lookup returns CDR1 SGHAT and CDR2 FQNNGV. Trimming cost V 1 base and J 8 bases, with 18 bases left between them. The CDR3 extends over 17 amino acids. The CDR3 nucleotides read TGTGCCAGCAGCTTAGGTTCGGCAGGGGTCCTCGATTCACCCCTCCACTTT. Protein product: CASSLGSAGVLDSPLHF.

The chain is built from TRBV27 and TRBJ2-1; 9 bases are a match to TRBD2. Germline lookup yields CDR1 MNHEY and CDR2 SMNVEV (reference sequence). J lost 15 bases, V lost 5 bases, and 11 bases had no gene match. The CDR3 has 13 residues. The CDR3 DNA is TGTGCCAGCAGTCGGAACTCCGGGACTAGCCCGTTCTTC. Amino acid sequence: CASSRNSGTSPFF.

This clonotype appeared a few times. The V call is TRBV29-1, the J call TRBJ2-3, with D perhaps matching TRBD2 (5 bases). Trimming took 1 base from V and 6 from J, leaving 11 bases between them. This CDR3 has 13 amino acids. Germline CDR1 is SQVTM and CDR2 is ANQGSEA. The CDR3 DNA reads TGCAGCGTTGAAGGCGGGTCCGCCGATACGCAGTATTTT. This translates into CSVEGGSADTQYF.

This chain connects TRBV29-1 to TRBJ1-2, with unresolved D. In germline, CDR1 is SQVTM, CDR2 ANQGSEA. The CDR3 contains 13 residues. Trimming stripped 4 bases from V and 0 bases from J, with 9 bases between. In DNA, the CDR3 is TGCAGCGTTGGCCAAACTTCTAACTATGGCTACACCTTC. It yields the protein CSVGQTSNYGYTF.

CDR3 sequence reads: CASSELSDGYTF. CDR3 in DNA: TGTGCCAGCTCAGAGTTGTCGGATGGCTACACCTTC. The chain combines TRBV18 with TRBJ1-2; D is undetermined. V was cut by 5 bases and J by 6 bases, with 10 bases left in between. This CDR3 has 12 residues. From germline, CDR1 is KGHSH and CDR2 LQKENI.

The chain combines TRBV12-3 or TRBV12-4 with TRBJ2-3, with D maybe TRBD1 (6 bases). CDR3 length: 12 amino acids. Trimming shortened V by 7 bases and J by 3 bases, and 8 bases separated the two germline ends. The CDR3 DNA is TGTGCCAGCAAGAGGGGGACAGATACGCAGTATTTT. Its protein product is CASKRGTDTQYF.

The J gene is TRBJ2-5, the V gene TRBV20-1, with D unresolved. From germline, CDR1 is DFQATT and CDR2 SNEGSKA (reference sequence). The V and J ends lost 5 bases and 4 bases respectively, with 11 bases between them. The CDR3 is made up of 12 amino acids. The CDR3 loop reads CSAFWSTETQYF. The DNA of the CDR3 is TGCAGTGCTTTCTGGTCTACAGAGACCCAGTACTTC.

CDR3 in amino acids: CASSSLLAGANEQFF. CDR3 sequence (DNA): TGTGCCAGCAGCTCCCTCCTAGCGGGGGCCAATGAGCAGTTCTTC. V usage is TRBV5-4 and J usage is TRBJ2-1; TRBD2 matches 10 bases. CDR1 and CDR2 from the germline V gene are SGHNT and YYREEE (reference sequence). CDR3 length: 15 residues. V lost 3 bases, J lost 6 bases, and 6 bases stayed unmatched.

The rearrangement uses TRBV6-5 and TRBJ2-7; D is perhaps TRBD2 (5 bases). From germline, CDR1 is MNHEY and CDR2 SVGAGI. Deletions cut 6 bases from V and 2 bases from J, with 17 bases between. The CDR3 has 15 amino acids. The CDR3 here is CASSWIDTGTYEQYF. The DNA for the CDR3 is TGTGCCAGCAGCTGGATCGACACGGGGACCTACGAGCAGTACTTC.

This clonotype was counted only a few times. This chain links TRBV3-1 with TRBJ2-3; either TRBD1 or TRBD2 may fit D (6 bases each). Germline CDR1 and CDR2: LGHDT and YNNKEL (reference sequence). V lost 2 bases to trimming and J lost 6 bases, with 12 bases between them. The CDR3 loop spans 14 amino acids. The CDR3 DNA reads as TGTGCCAGCAGCCAAAGGGGGGCCGTGGATACGCAGTATTTT. Protein sequence: CASSQRGAVDTQYF.

In its sample, this clonotype was seen a few times. The chain carries TRBV11-2 and TRBJ2-5; perhaps D is TRBD1 or TRBD2 (6 bases each). CDR1 and CDR2 (germline): SGHAT, FQNNGV. The CDR3 sequence is 14 residues long. Deletions cut 5 bases from V and 5 bases from J, with 15 bases between. This CDR3 reads CASSPVRGGETQYF. The CDR3 DNA follows: TGTGCCAGCAGCCCCGTCCGAGGGGGGGAGACCCAGTACTTC.

The V gene is TRBV12-5, the J gene TRBJ2-7; D not certain. Trimming removed 1 base from V and 2 bases from J, with 6 bases in between. The CDR3 sequence is 13 residues long. Germline values: CDR1 LGHNT, CDR2 FRNRAP. The CDR3 loop reads CASGLAGAYEQYF. The CDR3 nucleotides read TGTGCTAGTGGTTTGGCAGGAGCCTACGAGCAGTACTTC.

This clonotype was recorded at least ten times. The V gene is TRBV25-1, the J gene TRBJ2-3; D unclear. The CDR3 loop spans 13 amino acids. From germline, CDR1 is MGHDK and CDR2 SYGVNS. V gave up 1 base and J gave up 1 base, with 3 bases separating them. CDR3 region: CASSESGTDTQYF. In DNA form, the CDR3 reads TGTGCCAGCAGTGAATCAGGCACAGATACGCAGTATTTT. The entire variable domain, with the rest obtained from reference TRBV25-1 and TRBJ2-3, is as follows: EADIYQTPRYLVIGTGKKITLECSQTMGHDKMYWYQQDPGMELHLIHYSYGVNSTEKGDLSSESTVSRIRTEHFPLTLESARPSHTSQYLCASSESGTDTQYFGPGTRLTVL.

This clonotype was counted many times. This sequence joins TRBV20-1 and TRBJ2-3; tentatively, D is TRBD1 (6 bases). In germline, CDR1 is DFQATT, CDR2 SNEGSKA (reference sequence). CDR3 length equals 14 residues. V lost 0 bases, J lost 1 base, and 8 bases lay in between. The chain's CDR3 is CSAREGGRTDTQYF. As DNA, the CDR3 is TGCAGTGCTAGAGAAGGGGGTCGCACAGATACGCAGTATTTT.